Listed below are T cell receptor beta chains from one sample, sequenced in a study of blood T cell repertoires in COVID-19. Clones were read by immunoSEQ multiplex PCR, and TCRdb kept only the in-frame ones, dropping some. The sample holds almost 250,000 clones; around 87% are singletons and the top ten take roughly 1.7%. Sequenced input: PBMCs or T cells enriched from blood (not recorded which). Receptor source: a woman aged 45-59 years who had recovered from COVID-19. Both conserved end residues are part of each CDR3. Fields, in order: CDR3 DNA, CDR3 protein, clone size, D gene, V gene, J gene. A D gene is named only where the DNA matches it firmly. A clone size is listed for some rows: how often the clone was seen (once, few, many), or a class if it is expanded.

CDR3 DNA: TGTGCTAGTGGTTTGGGGGACTCGTCGAACACTGAAGCTTTCTTT
CDR3 protein: CASGLGDSSNTEAFF
clone size: NA
D gene: NA
V gene: TRBV12-5
J gene: TRBJ1-1

CDR3 DNA: TGCGCCAGCAGCCAAGATATTCCCGGGACTAGAACCGATGAGCAGTTCTTC
CDR3 protein: CASSQDIPGTRTDEQFF
clone size: NA
D gene: TRBD2
V gene: TRBV4-1
J gene: TRBJ2-1

CDR3 DNA: TGTGCCAGCAGCGAAGCTAGCGGGAGGGCCAGGGAGACCCAGTACTTC
CDR3 protein: CASSEASGRARETQYF
clone size: NA
D gene: TRBD2
V gene: TRBV9
J gene: TRBJ2-5

CDR3 DNA: TGTGCCAGCAGCCGTCCCGGGACAGGGGGAAACATTCAGTACTTC
CDR3 protein: CASSRPGTGGNIQYF
clone size: NA
D gene: TRBD1
V gene: TRBV5-4
J gene: TRBJ2-4

CDR3 DNA: TGTGCCAGCCAAGAGGCGGGACGCGGTCGAGGCTACACCTTC
CDR3 protein: CASQEAGRGRGYTF
clone size: NA
D gene: NA
V gene: TRBV25-1
J gene: TRBJ1-2

CDR3 DNA: TGTGCCAGCGGAGGCAGGGGGGTAATCAAGACCCAGTACTTC
CDR3 protein: CASGGRGVIKTQYF
clone size: NA
D gene: NA
V gene: TRBV7-9
J gene: TRBJ2-5

CDR3 DNA: TGTGCCAGCAGTGGCGGTGACAGGGACGGCTACACCTTC
CDR3 protein: CASSGGDRDGYTF
clone size: few
D gene: TRBD1
V gene: TRBV12-3/TRBV12-4
J gene: TRBJ1-2

CDR3 DNA: TGCGCCAGCAGCCAAGGTGAGCGGGAGGCCTACAATGAGCAGTTCTTC
CDR3 protein: CASSQGEREAYNEQFF
clone size: NA
D gene: TRBD2
V gene: TRBV4-1
J gene: TRBJ2-1

CDR3 DNA: TGCGCCAGCAGCAGAGGAGGGTCGACTAGCGGGGAGCAGTACTTC
CDR3 protein: CASSRGGSTSGEQYF
clone size: NA
D gene: TRBD2
V gene: TRBV5-1
J gene: TRBJ2-7

CDR3 DNA: TGCAGCGTTGTCGTAGAGACCTACGAGCAGTACTTC
CDR3 protein: CSVVVETYEQYF
clone size: NA
D gene: NA
V gene: TRBV29-1
J gene: TRBJ2-7

CDR3 DNA: TGTGCCAGCAGCTCCGGGACTAGCGGCACCTACGAGCAGTACTTC
CDR3 protein: CASSSGTSGTYEQYF
clone size: few
D gene: TRBD2
V gene: TRBV7-2
J gene: TRBJ2-7

CDR3 DNA: TGTGCCAGCAGCCAAGCGAGTAGCGGGAGAGGAGATACGCAGTATTTT
CDR3 protein: CASSQASSGRGDTQYF
clone size: NA
D gene: TRBD2
V gene: TRBV14
J gene: TRBJ2-3

CDR3 DNA: TGTGCCAGCAGCCAAGTATTTCGACAGGCTGTTTTCGGCTATGGCTACACCTTC
CDR3 protein: CASSQVFRQAVFGYGYTF
clone size: NA
D gene: NA
V gene: TRBV4-2
J gene: TRBJ1-2

CDR3 DNA: TGTGCAGCGGGTCGGCGCGGGTCCTACGAGCAGTACTTC
CDR3 protein: CAAGRRGSYEQYF
clone size: NA
D gene: NA
V gene: TRBV3-1/TRBV3-2
J gene: TRBJ2-7

CDR3 DNA: TGTGCCAGCAGACCCCGGGGTGGGGGCAAGTATTTT
CDR3 protein: CASRPRGGGKYF
clone size: once
D gene: NA
V gene: TRBV6-1
J gene: TRBJ2-3

CDR3 DNA: TGCGCCAGCAGCTTGGCCGGGATGACCCTTATGGAGCAGTACTTC
CDR3 protein: CASSLAGMTLMEQYF
clone size: once
D gene: NA
V gene: TRBV5-1
J gene: TRBJ2-7

CDR3 DNA: TGTGCCAGCAGCTTAATAGCGGGAGGGCAAGCTGAGCAGTTCTTC
CDR3 protein: CASSLIAGGQAEQFF
clone size: NA
D gene: TRBD2
V gene: TRBV7-3
J gene: TRBJ2-1

CDR3 DNA: TGTGCCAGCAGCATACGGATGGACAGTTCCTACAATGAGCAGTTCTTC
CDR3 protein: CASSIRMDSSYNEQFF
clone size: NA
D gene: NA
V gene: TRBV21-1
J gene: TRBJ2-1

CDR3 DNA: TGTGCCAGCAGCGGCCGTAGCGGCGTAGGGGATACGCAGTATTTT
CDR3 protein: CASSGRSGVGDTQYF
clone size: NA
D gene: NA
V gene: TRBV9
J gene: TRBJ2-3

CDR3 DNA: TGCGCCAGCAGCTTGGGACAGACCCTGAACACTGAAGCTTTCTTT
CDR3 protein: CASSLGQTLNTEAFF
clone size: NA
D gene: NA
V gene: TRBV5-1
J gene: TRBJ1-1

CDR3 DNA: TGTGCCAGCAGCCCCGGACTAGCGGGAGAGGAGACCCAGTACTTC
CDR3 protein: CASSPGLAGEETQYF
clone size: NA
D gene: TRBD2
V gene: TRBV7-3
J gene: TRBJ2-5

CDR3 DNA: TGTGCCAGTAGTCCTGGGACTAGCGGGAACACCGGGGAGCTGTTTTTT
CDR3 protein: CASSPGTSGNTGELFF
clone size: NA
D gene: TRBD2
V gene: TRBV19
J gene: TRBJ2-2

CDR3 DNA: TGTGCCAGCAGTCCAAGGAACGACATCGGGCAGTTCTTC
CDR3 protein: CASSPRNDIGQFF
clone size: NA
D gene: NA
V gene: TRBV12-3/TRBV12-4
J gene: TRBJ2-1

CDR3 DNA: TGTGCCAGCAGTGAAGCTAGGACAGGCCGCTCTGGAAACACCATATATTTT
CDR3 protein: CASSEARTGRSGNTIYF
clone size: NA
D gene: TRBD1
V gene: TRBV25-1
J gene: TRBJ1-3

CDR3 DNA: TGTGCCAGCAGTCCCATAGGGACAGGATCGAACACTGAAGCTTTCTTT
CDR3 protein: CASSPIGTGSNTEAFF
clone size: few
D gene: TRBD1
V gene: TRBV28
J gene: TRBJ1-1

CDR3 DNA: TGTGCCAGCAGCCTACAGGTCGGTAACGAGCAGTACTTC
CDR3 protein: CASSLQVGNEQYF
clone size: NA
D gene: NA
V gene: TRBV12-3/TRBV12-4
J gene: TRBJ2-7

CDR3 DNA: TGTGCCAGCAGGACACCGGGACAGGGGTCAAATGGCTACACCTTC
CDR3 protein: CASRTPGQGSNGYTF
clone size: NA
D gene: TRBD1
V gene: TRBV2
J gene: TRBJ1-2

CDR3 DNA: TGTGCCAGCAGCCCAGGCGGGACAGTGGGCTACACCTTC
CDR3 protein: CASSPGGTVGYTF
clone size: NA
D gene: TRBD1
V gene: TRBV5-6
J gene: TRBJ1-2

CDR3 DNA: TGTGCCAGCAATTTTGAAACAGGGTCGGGAACCTACGAGCAGTACTTC
CDR3 protein: CASNFETGSGTYEQYF
clone size: NA
D gene: NA
V gene: TRBV28
J gene: TRBJ2-7

CDR3 DNA: TGTGCCAGCAGCTTAGGAAGACAGGGGTGGGCTGAAGCTTTCTTT
CDR3 protein: CASSLGRQGWAEAFF
clone size: NA
D gene: TRBD1
V gene: TRBV7-9
J gene: TRBJ1-1

CDR3 DNA: TGCGCCAGCAGCTGGGGACTAGCGGCTAGCACAGATACGCAGTATTTT
CDR3 protein: CASSWGLAASTDTQYF
clone size: NA
D gene: TRBD2
V gene: TRBV5-1
J gene: TRBJ2-3

CDR3 DNA: TGTGCCAGCAGCTTTCCAGAATTAAATCAGCCCCAGCATTTT
CDR3 protein: CASSFPELNQPQHF
clone size: many
D gene: NA
V gene: TRBV7-3
J gene: TRBJ1-5

CDR3 DNA: TGTGCCAGCAGCTTAGCCAGAAATGAGCAGTTCTTC
CDR3 protein: CASSLARNEQFF
clone size: NA
D gene: NA
V gene: TRBV11-1
J gene: TRBJ2-1

CDR3 DNA: TGTGCCAGCAGTCCCAACTCGGGGGGGTCGAAAGGTATCACAGATACGCAGTATTTT
CDR3 protein: CASSPNSGGSKGITDTQYF
clone size: NA
D gene: TRBD2
V gene: TRBV27
J gene: TRBJ2-3

CDR3 DNA: TGTGCCAGCAGGAAGACAGGGGACCAGCCCCAGCATTTT
CDR3 protein: CASRKTGDQPQHF
clone size: few
D gene: TRBD1
V gene: TRBV12-3/TRBV12-4
J gene: TRBJ1-5

CDR3 DNA: TGTGCCAGCAGCCAGGTTAGACTCTCTGGCTACACCTTC
CDR3 protein: CASSQVRLSGYTF
clone size: NA
D gene: NA
V gene: TRBV14
J gene: TRBJ1-2

CDR3 DNA: TGTGCCAGCAGCCCCCGTAGTGAGCAGTTCTTC
CDR3 protein: CASSPRSEQFF
clone size: NA
D gene: NA
V gene: TRBV7-9
J gene: TRBJ2-1

CDR3 DNA: TGTGCCAGCACCTTCCCAGGGCCTGGAAACACCATATATTTT
CDR3 protein: CASTFPGPGNTIYF
clone size: few
D gene: NA
V gene: TRBV7-9
J gene: TRBJ1-3

CDR3 DNA: TGTGCCACCAGCAGAGATAGGGCTAGCGCGAACACCGGGGAGCTGTTTTTT
CDR3 protein: CATSRDRASANTGELFF
clone size: NA
D gene: NA
V gene: TRBV15
J gene: TRBJ2-2

CDR3 DNA: TGCGCCAGCAGCTTCCAGGGGGCTAGCACTGAAGCTTTCTTT
CDR3 protein: CASSFQGASTEAFF
clone size: NA
D gene: TRBD1
V gene: TRBV5-1
J gene: TRBJ1-1

CDR3 DNA: TGTGCCAGCAGCCCTGGACAGTATAATTCACCCCTCCACTTT
CDR3 protein: CASSPGQYNSPLHF
clone size: NA
D gene: NA
V gene: TRBV7-9
J gene: TRBJ1-6